This entry concerns a single T cell receptor beta chain. Its cognate antigen is unknown. A read error is possible here, since a much larger clone lies one base away. Whole-study results and caveats: Greatest tumor Treg TCR overlap was with tumor naive CD4+ cells.

Constant-region reverse primers amplified full-length variable regions, followed by semi-nested Nested Universal Primer A PCR. TCRdb re-derived calls from the 5' RACE reads in MiXCR, one entry per CDR3 protein. The table includes 40,000 to 65,000 distinct CDR3 sequences, around 26% detected once. The CDR3 spans 15 residues. Germline CDR1 is SGHRS and CDR2 is YFSETQ. The chain couples TRBV5-1 to TRBJ1-1; TRBD1 agrees at 8 bases. The receptor comes from a female donor with breast cancer. Sample: tumor-infiltrating naive CD4+ T cells sorted from the breast tumor. Subset: naive CD4+ T cells, CD4+CD45RA+CD25-. CDR3: CTSSPLGQGNTEAFF. The CDR3 DNA reads as TGCACCAGCAGCCCCCTTGGACAGGGGAACACTGAAGCTTTCTTT.